This T cell receptor beta chain was recovered during a study of long-term antiretroviral therapy in people with HIV. The V segment lost 5 bases and the J segment 2 bases; nucleotides outside the gene matches: 4. Germline CDR1 is ENHRY and CDR2 is SYGVKD. The CDR3 totals 14 residues. Running of the v3.0 immunoSEQ assay took place at survey level. Generated by immunoSEQ multiplex PCR, the TCRdb table keeps only in-frame clones and is missing some. The table includes some 27,000 clones, approximately 85% detected once. This rearrangement joins TRBV10-3 to TRBJ2-7, with TRBD1 matching 9 bases. The receptor's source is a man aged 35 to 55 with HIV. Here the sequenced sample was unsorted PBMCs, taken 3 years after starting antiretroviral therapy. The CDR3, as DNA: TGTGCCATCAGTTCGGGACAGGGCCCCTACGAGCAGTACTTC. As protein: CAISSGQGPYEQYF.